This T cell receptor (beta chain) was sequenced during a study of cytomegalovirus exposure and HLA in healthy donors. Germline V CDR1 and CDR2: MNHNY, SVGAGI (reference sequence). V lost 5 bases to trimming and J lost 1 base, with 15 bases between them. The CDR3 contains 16 residues. The primer mix had 60 Vbeta and 13 Jbeta primers. Libraries were prepared by immunoSEQ multiplex PCR; TCRdb keeps only in-frame clonotypes and omits some of them. The sample has fewer than 100,000 clones; roughly two thirds are singletons. The receptor was isolated from a female donor in good health and CMV-seronegative. Sequenced material: PBMCs. The chain joins TRBV6-6 to TRBJ1-5; tentative D call: TRBD1 (6 bases). The CDR3 region has the DNA TGTGCCAGCAGTCGGCCCCCTACAGGGAGCAATCAGCCCCAGCATTTT. Its protein is CASSRPPTGSNQPQHF.